This section outlines one TCR beta chain sequence together with its context. As yet, its antigen is unknown. The PCR employed 60 Vbeta primers together with 13 Jbeta primers. Repertoires were generated with immunoSEQ multiplex PCR, while TCRdb's copy carries only in-frame clones and drops some. The sample contains about 140,000 clones, just under 85% of which appear only once. The data derive from a study of cytomegalovirus exposure and HLA in healthy donors. Overall study context: About 179 million T cells yielded over 90 million unique TCR beta sequences in earlier analysis.

Study outcomes and limitations: Per published reports, the classifier diagnosed cytomegalovirus status with high specificity and sensitivity.

Germline V gene lookup returns CDR1 MNHEY and CDR2 SMNVEV (reference sequence). V gave up 4 bases and J gave up 8 bases, with 8 bases separating them. This CDR3 is 11 amino acids long. Material for sequencing was PBMCs. The chain couples TRBV27 to TRBJ1-2; D gene ambiguous. This clonotype was obtained from a man aged 40-50 years in good health and CMV-seropositive. CDR3: CASSSGGGYTF. The CDR3 DNA is TGTGCCAGCAGTTCGGGTGGCGGCTACACCTTC.